These T cell receptor beta chains were read from a single sample in a study of PD-1 blockade in classical Hodgkin lymphoma. Libraries were prepared by immunoSEQ multiplex PCR; TCRdb keeps only in-frame clonotypes and omits some of them. Here the sample spans tens of thousands of clones, around 90% being singletons. The sequencing used peripheral blood mononuclear cells (PBMCs), collected at baseline. The receptor set was obtained from a human donor with classical Hodgkin lymphoma. Both conserved end residues are part of each CDR3. D genes are given only for firm matches. Expanded clones get a size class; other rows say once, few or many, or leave the size out.

TRBJ1-2	TRBV19	.	.	CASSPREINYGYTF	TGTGCCAGTAGCCCCCGGGAGATTAACTATGGCTACACCTTC
TRBJ1-4	TRBV11-2	TRBD1	.	CASSQDRATNEKLFF	TGTGCCAGCAGCCAAGACAGGGCTACTAATGAAAAACTGTTTTTT
TRBJ2-2	TRBV25-1	.	once	CASSEYNLGNTGELFF	TGTGCCAGCAGTGAATATAATTTGGGGAACACCGGGGAGCTGTTTTTT
TRBJ2-7	TRBV6-1	TRBD2	.	CASSETGRSNEQYF	TGTGCCAGCAGTGAAACCGGGAGGTCGAACGAGCAGTACTTC
TRBJ2-1	TRBV2	.	.	CASSEGLSYNEQFF	TGTGCCAGCAGTGAAGGGCTCTCCTACAATGAGCAGTTCTTC
TRBJ2-5	TRBV5-6	TRBD2	.	CASSRPLTSGETQYF	TGTGCCAGCAGCCGCCCCCTTACTAGCGGTGAGACCCAGTACTTC
TRBJ1-2	TRBV6-1	.	.	CASSEGGALNYGYTF	TGTGCCAGCAGTGAAGGAGGGGCGCTAAACTATGGCTACACCTTC
TRBJ2-1	TRBV6-1	.	.	CATVPFNEQFF	TGTGCCACCGTACCTTTCAATGAGCAGTTCTTC
TRBJ2-1	TRBV4-3	TRBD1	.	CASSQGQGSYNEQFF	TGCGCCAGCAGCCAAGGACAGGGCTCCTACAATGAGCAGTTCTTC
TRBJ2-7	TRBV5-1	.	.	CASSPQDGSLYEQYF	TGCGCCAGCAGCCCCCAGGACGGGTCTCTCTACGAGCAGTACTTC
TRBJ2-5	TRBV7-9	.	.	CASSQTKGESSRGETQYF	TGTGCCAGCAGCCAGACGAAGGGGGAGAGCTCTAGGGGAGAGACCCAGTACTTC
TRBJ1-1	TRBV20-1	.	few	CSAPDAEAFF	TGCAGCGCCCCGGACGCTGAAGCTTTCTTT
TRBJ1-4	TRBV7-9	TRBD1	.	CASSLAYSGTVNEKLFF	TGTGCCAGCAGCTTAGCGTATTCCGGGACAGTTAATGAAAAACTGTTTTTT
TRBJ2-1	TRBV7-2	TRBD2	.	CASTQTLAGNNEQFF	TGTGCCAGCACCCAAACACTAGCGGGAAACAATGAGCAGTTCTTC
TRBJ2-3	TRBV4-2	TRBD2	.	CASSQDWASGTDTQYF	TGTGCCAGCAGCCAAGATTGGGCTAGCGGAACAGATACGCAGTATTTT
TRBJ1-1	TRBV20-1	TRBD1	few	CSAGQGVQAFF	TGCAGTGCTGGACAGGGCGTACAAGCTTTCTTT
TRBJ1-2	TRBV27	TRBD1	.	CASSLGARGQQGGYTF	TGTGCCAGCAGTTTGGGAGCGAGGGGGCAACAGGGAGGCTACACCTTC
TRBJ2-7	TRBV2	.	.	CASSLDGSSYEQYF	TGTGCCAGCAGTTTGGACGGGAGCTCCTACGAGCAGTACTTC
TRBJ2-2	TRBV4-1	.	once	CASSHTDGATGELFF	TGCGCCAGCAGCCATACTGACGGCGCCACCGGGGAGCTGTTTTTT
TRBJ2-6	TRBV7-9	.	.	CASSPRVRDFLSGANVLTF	TGTGCCAGCAGCCCAAGAGTAAGGGATTTCCTGTCTGGGGCCAACGTCCTGACTTTC
TRBJ1-3	TRBV30	TRBD1	.	CAWAGQAISGNTIYF	TGTGCCTGGGCCGGACAGGCCATCTCTGGAAACACCATATATTTT
TRBJ2-1	TRBV15	TRBD2	once	CATSRDPQIAGGYNEQFF	TGTGCCACCAGCAGAGACCCGCAAATAGCGGGAGGTTACAATGAGCAGTTCTTC
TRBJ1-5	TRBV28	.	.	CASRTGVVNQPQHF	TGTGCCAGCAGAACCGGCGTGGTAAATCAGCCCCAGCATTTT
TRBJ1-1	TRBV4-2	.	.	CASRGGAGTEAFF	TGTGCCAGCAGGGGGGGAGCGGGCACTGAAGCTTTCTTT
TRBJ2-7	TRBV19	.	once	CASSLDSRSYEQYF	TGTGCCAGTAGCCTCGACAGCCGCTCCTACGAGCAGTACTTC
TRBJ2-7	TRBV2	.	.	CASSEGTGTYEQYF	TGTGCCAGCAGTGAAGGCACCGGGACCTACGAGCAGTACTTC
TRBJ2-5	TRBV14	.	.	CASSISILAAETQYF	TGTGCCAGCAGCATCTCGATCTTAGCGGCAGAGACCCAGTACTTC
TRBJ2-1	TRBV29-1	.	.	CSADYNEQFF	TGCAGCGCGGACTACAATGAGCAGTTCTTC
TRBJ2-1	TRBV19	TRBD2	many	CASSKEKGLAGLHLFYNEQFF	TGTGCCAGTAGTAAGGAGAAGGGACTAGCGGGACTTCATCTCTTTTACAATGAGCAGTTCTTC
TRBJ1-1	TRBV2	.	.	CASSDTGRTEAFF	TGTGCCAGCAGTGATACAGGGAGGACTGAAGCTTTCTTT
TRBJ2-2	TRBV18	.	.	CASSLWGSQGANTGELFF	TGTGCCAGCTCACTTTGGGGGTCTCAGGGTGCCAACACCGGGGAGCTGTTTTTT
TRBJ2-3	TRBV7-9	TRBD2	.	CASSLGEGGASTDTQYF	TGTGCCAGCAGCTTAGGGGAGGGCGGTGCTAGCACAGATACGCAGTATTTT
TRBJ2-1	TRBV30	.	.	CAWRSYNEQFF	TGTGCCTGGCGATCCTACAATGAGCAGTTCTTC
TRBJ2-7	TRBV10-3	.	.	CAISEGRPEQYF	TGTGCCATCAGTGAAGGGCGCCCCGAGCAGTACTTC
TRBJ2-1	TRBV7-9	.	.	CASSLGLGEYNEQFF	TGTGCCAGCAGCTTAGGACTAGGGGAGTACAATGAGCAGTTCTTC
TRBJ2-5	TRBV6-1	.	.	CASAFTWETQYF	TGTGCCAGCGCCTTTACCTGGGAGACCCAGTACTTC
TRBJ2-7	TRBV6-5	TRBD2	.	CASRSPSGSEQYF	TGTGCCAGCAGATCTCCTAGCGGGAGTGAGCAGTACTTC
TRBJ1-2	TRBV20-1	.	.	CSARTVYGYTF	TGCAGTGCTCGAACGGTGTATGGCTACACCTTC
TRBJ1-3	TRBV7-2	.	.	CASKRGGNTIYF	TGTGCCAGCAAGCGAGGAGGAAACACCATATATTTT
TRBJ1-5	TRBV2	.	.	CASSEVYNQPQHF	TGTGCCAGCAGTGAAGTATACAATCAGCCCCAGCATTTT
TRBJ2-6	TRBV7-8	.	.	CASMRGPGANVLTF	TGTGCCAGCATGAGGGGACCTGGGGCCAACGTCCTGACTTTC
TRBJ2-7	TRBV5-4	.	.	CASSLWQGFYEQYF	TGTGCCAGCAGCTTGTGGCAGGGCTTCTACGAGCAGTACTTC
TRBJ2-3	TRBV27	.	.	CASRQDGADTQYF	TGTGCCAGCAGGCAAGACGGGGCAGATACGCAGTATTTT
TRBJ1-1	TRBV6-6	TRBD1	.	CASSPGTGRAFF	TGTGCCAGCAGCCCCGGGACAGGGAGAGCTTTCTTT
TRBJ1-5	TRBV6-1	.	few	CASSDLGPYSNQPQHF	TGTGCCAGCAGTGATCTGGGGCCTTATAGCAATCAGCCCCAGCATTTT
TRBJ2-1	TRBV2	TRBD2	.	CASSATSGSYNEQFF	TGTGCCAGCAGTGCGACTAGCGGGAGCTACAATGAGCAGTTCTTC
TRBJ1-4	TRBV10-3	TRBD1	.	CAISEQGATNEKLFF	TGTGCCATCAGCGAACAGGGGGCGACTAATGAAAAACTGTTTTTT
TRBJ1-1	TRBV6-5	.	.	CASRFRGRNTEAFF	TGTGCCAGCAGGTTTAGAGGGAGGAACACTGAAGCTTTCTTT